These 25 T cell receptor beta chains share one sample of origin, sequenced in a study of Ad26.COV2.S vaccination and SARS-CoV-2 variants. The repertoire was sequenced with immunoSEQ multiplex PCR; TCRdb's copy has only in-frame clones and lacks some. The repertoire consists of around 300,000 clones, with 86% occurring once and the leading ten covering around 10%. The treatment here: 15 to 20 received Ad26.COV2.S at low or high dose, single or two shots; several received placebo; per-sample allocation not given. All samples were drawn on day 63, counting from the first vaccine or placebo injection. The specimen was peripheral blood, collected in a trial of Ad26.COV2.S vaccine versus placebo. Every receptor here comes from a person aged 18-65 years who received the Ad26.COV2.S COVID-19 vaccine or a placebo.

The chain uses TRBV6-6 and TRBJ1-4, with a weak D call TRBD1 (5 bases). V shed 5 bases and J shed 10 bases, with 17 bases lying between them. The CDR3 has 14 residues. Germline V gene lookup returns CDR1 MNHNY and CDR2 SVGAGI (reference sequence). CDR3 coding DNA: TGTGCCAGCAGTCCCCCCGGGGGATCCGGAAAACTGTTTTTT. Protein sequence: CASSPPGGSGKLFF.

This clone was counted only a few times. The rearrangement uses TRBV28 and TRBJ1-6; no clear D. This CDR3 has 11 amino acids. V was clipped by 3 bases and J by 12 bases, with 6 bases between them. From germline, CDR1 is MDHEN and CDR2 SYDVKM. CDR3 coding DNA: TGTGCCAGCAGTTTGAGCTTACCCCTCCACTTT. Residues: CASSLSLPLHF.

A word on this clone: The same CDR3 can be traced to other DNA sequences in this sample. For the CDR3, the DNA is TGTGCCAGTAGTATACAGGGGGCGACTGAAGCTTTCTTT. It translates to CASSIQGATEAFF. The chain carries TRBV19 and TRBJ1-1, with TRBD1 matching over 8 bases. The CDR3 loop spans 13 amino acids. V shed 2 bases, J shed 5 bases, and the junction held 1 base outside the gene matches. CDR1 is LNHDA, CDR2 SQIVND, per germline (reference sequence).

The genes are TRBV6-6 and TRBJ2-1; D is unclear. The CDR3 runs to 12 residues. Germline assignment: CDR1 MNHNY and CDR2 SVGAGI (reference sequence). The V end was cut by 4 bases, the J end by 7 bases, with 8 bases between. CDR3 coding DNA: TGTGCCAGCAGTTCCCTCCTGAATGAGCAGTTCTTC. Encoded protein: CASSSLLNEQFF.

The chain links TRBV5-6 to TRBJ1-5, with D perhaps matching TRBD1 (5 bases). This CDR3 has 14 amino acids. CDR1 and CDR2 from the germline V gene are SGHDT and YYEEEE. The germline V and J ends were trimmed by 2 bases and 6 bases, with 12 bases remaining between them. The CDR3: CASSFGAGSQPQHF. CDR3 nucleotides: TGTGCCAGCAGCTTCGGGGCAGGGAGTCAGCCCCAGCATTTT.

This clone was seen a handful of times. The CDR3 sequence: CASSLASGGGNQPQHF. The CDR3 region has the DNA TGTGCCAGCAGCTTAGCGAGTGGTGGGGGCAATCAGCCCCAGCATTTT. The rearrangement links TRBV7-9 to TRBJ1-5; D call uncertain. CDR1 is SEHNR and CDR2 is FQNEAQ in the germline V gene (reference sequence). The germline V and J ends were trimmed by 0 bases and 2 bases, with 11 bases remaining between them. The CDR3 contains 16 residues.

The CDR3 loop is CASRLALLGKDRATSGANVLTF. The CDR3 nucleotides read TGTGCAAGTCGCTTAGCTTTACTTGGGAAGGACAGGGCCACCTCTGGGGCCAACGTCCTGACTTTC. This rearrangement joins TRBV12-2 to TRBJ2-6; the DNA was not compared with TRBD1, the D call given in the table. TRBV12-2 is a pseudogene segment. The CDR3 has 22 amino acids.

This chain uses TRBV11-2 with TRBJ1-2; TRBD1 matches 7 bases. V lost 3 bases and J lost 4; bases outside the gene matches: 11. The CDR3 covers 16 residues. Germline V lookup: CDR1 SGHAT, CDR2 FQNNGV. DNA for the CDR3: TGTGCCAGCAGCTTCTCAGGGGGGGCATTGGGCTATGGCTACACCTTC. Residues: CASSFSGGALGYGYTF.

The genes are TRBV5-1 and TRBJ2-7; no firm D call. V lost 0 bases and J lost 0, with 10 bases in between. Germline loops: CDR1 SGHRS, CDR2 YFSETQ. The CDR3 is made up of 15 amino acids. The CDR3 bases are TGCGCCAGCAGCTTGGAGGTCCGGAGCTCCTACGAGCAGTACTTC. Translation: CASSLEVRSSYEQYF.

The chain links TRBV6-6 to TRBJ1-6; D possibly corresponds to TRBD1 (5 bases). CDR3 length equals 15 residues. Germline CDR1 MNHNY, CDR2 SVGAGI (reference sequence). Trimming stripped 0 bases from V and 15 bases from J, with 18 bases between. CDR3 protein: CASSYSRSRELLLHF. DNA of the CDR3: TGTGCCAGCAGTTACTCGAGAAGCAGGGAACTTCTCCTCCACTTT.

V gene TRBV7-9 combines with J gene TRBJ1-6, with D maybe TRBD1 (5 bases). Germline values: CDR1 SEHNR, CDR2 FQNEAQ (reference sequence). V was trimmed by 3 bases and J by 7 bases, leaving 16 bases between them. This CDR3 has 16 residues. Here the CDR3 reads CASSFSGQWRNSPLHF. DNA for the CDR3: TGTGCCAGCAGCTTTTCAGGGCAATGGAGGAATTCACCCCTCCACTTT.

The V gene is TRBV5-6, the J gene TRBJ1-5; TRBD1 matches at 7 bases. The ends lost 2 bases at V and 7 bases at J; junction bases unmatched: 6. There are 14 residues in the CDR3. Germline lookup yields CDR1 SGHDT and CDR2 YYEEEE. DNA for the CDR3: TGTGCCAGCAGCTTTCAGGGGGGAGGGCAGCCCCAGCATTTT. It translates to CASSFQGGGQPQHF.

The J gene is TRBJ1-2, the V gene TRBV10-3, with TRBD1 as a possible D gene (6 bases). This CDR3 comprises 13 residues. Deletions cut 7 bases from V and 1 base from J, with 10 bases between. The V gene's germline CDR1 is ENHRY and CDR2 SYGVKD. CDR3 protein: CAIKPDSNYGYTF. The CDR3 DNA follows: TGTGCCATCAAACCGGACAGTAACTATGGCTACACCTTC.

In this sample, this clone turned up once. This chain uses TRBV5-1 with TRBJ2-7; D might be TRBD2 (8 bases). The CDR3 contains 15 residues. Deletions cut 4 bases from V and 5 bases from J, with 19 bases between. CDR1 and CDR2 from the germline V gene are SGHRS and YFSETQ. CDR3 in amino acids: CASSSREGAIHEQYF. CDR3 nucleotide sequence: TGCGCCAGCAGCAGCCGGGAGGGGGCTATCCACGAGCAGTACTTC.

The chain has TRBV12-3 or TRBV12-4 and TRBJ1-5; possible D gene TRBD1, 6 bases. The length of the CDR3 is 13 residues. V shed 6 bases and J shed 6 bases, with 12 bases lying between them. In nucleotides, the CDR3 is TGTGCCAGCAGAGAGGGGGGACGTCAGCCCCAGCATTTT. It yields the protein CASREGGRQPQHF.

The CDR3 loop reads CSASSGGANEQFF. CDR3 coding DNA: TGCAGTGCTAGTAGCGGGGGGGCCAATGAGCAGTTCTTC. The chain is built from TRBV20-1 and TRBJ2-1; 11 nucleotides align to TRBD2. Germline CDR1 is DFQATT and CDR2 is SNEGSKA (reference sequence). The length of the CDR3 is 13 residues. Trimming took 3 bases from V and 6 from J; bases not matched to a gene: 1.

The rearrangement uses TRBV5-5 and TRBJ2-4, with D maybe TRBD2 (5 bases). Germline-derived CDR1 and CDR2 are SGHKS and YYEKEE (reference sequence). Trimming stripped 4 bases from V and 8 bases from J, with 13 bases between. CDR3 size: 13 residues. The CDR3 region is CASSPEEWDIQYF. The DNA for the CDR3 is TGTGCCAGCAGCCCGGAGGAGTGGGACATTCAGTACTTC.

The V call is TRBV10-2, the J call TRBJ1-5; 8 bases line up with TRBD1. CDR1 WSHSY and CDR2 SAAADI come from the germline V gene. The CDR3 is 14 residues long. The V gene end was trimmed by 5 bases and the J gene end by 3 bases; junction bases not matched to a gene: 3. CDR3 sequence reads: CASSLTGVNQPQHF. The CDR3 DNA is TGCGCCAGCAGTTTGACAGGGGTCAATCAGCCCCAGCATTTT.

The chain uses TRBV18 and TRBJ2-7, with 9 bases fitting TRBD2. Germline loops: CDR1 KGHSH, CDR2 LQKENI. V dropped 0 bases and J dropped 5; count of bases not matched to a gene: 5. The CDR3 length is 15 residues. For the CDR3, the DNA is TGTGCCAGCTCACCACCGGGCGGGAGGGCCAACGAGCAGTACTTC. Translated: CASSPPGGRANEQYF. Full variable domain (rest looked up from reference TRBV18 and TRBJ2-7): NAGVMQNPRHLVRRRGQEARLRCSPMKGHSHVYWYRQLPEEGLKFMVYLQKENIIDESGMPKERFSAEFPKEGPSILRIQQVVRGDSAAYFCASSPPGGRANEQYFGPGTRLTVT.

The chain uses TRBV19 and TRBJ2-5; 14 nucleotides match TRBD2. This CDR3 is built from 17 residues. V trimming: 4 bases; J trimming: 1 base; junction bases outside the gene matches: 5. From germline, CDR1 is LNHDA and CDR2 SQIVND (reference sequence). CDR3 DNA sequence: TGTGCCAGTAGTACCGGGACTAGCGGGGGATTCCAAGAGACCCAGTACTTC. Its translation is CASSTGTSGGFQETQYF.

The chain joins TRBV28 to TRBJ1-1; D may be TRBD1 (5 bases). CDR3 length equals 15 residues. The V end was cut by 4 bases, the J end by 4 bases, with 16 bases between. CDR1 MDHEN and CDR2 SYDVKM come from the germline V gene. In DNA form, the CDR3 reads TGTGCCAGCAGTTCCGGTCTGGGGGGACGCACTGAAGCTTTCTTT. Encoded protein: CASSSGLGGRTEAFF.

The V call is TRBV27, the J call TRBJ2-7; 8 bases are a match to TRBD1. Germline trimming cut 7 bases from V and 2 bases from J; bases unmatched to any gene: 7. The germline gives CDR1 MNHEY, CDR2 SMNVEV (reference sequence). There are 14 residues in the CDR3. The CDR3 protein is CASTSGTGPYEQYF. CDR3 bases: TGTGCCAGCACATCCGGGACAGGCCCCTACGAGCAGTACTTC.

This clone has a handful of counts. The chain recombines TRBV11-3 with TRBJ1-5; D perhaps matches TRBD1 (5 bases). V was clipped by 0 bases and J by 2 bases, with 14 bases between them. The CDR3 runs to 17 residues. Germline lookup yields CDR1 SGHNT and CDR2 YENEEA. The CDR3: CASSLDTNRIGNQPQHF. The CDR3 DNA reads TGTGCCAGCAGCTTAGATACGAACAGGATAGGCAATCAGCCCCAGCATTTT.

The chain employs TRBV28 and TRBJ1-2, with D possibly TRBD1 on 5 matching bases. With 8 bases removed from V and 0 bases from J, the gap between germline ends came to 19 bases. This CDR3 region has 16 residues. Germline V gives CDR1 MDHEN, CDR2 SYDVKM. The CDR3 bases are TGTGCCAGCCTGGGGGGGGGAGGAAATACTAACTATGGCTACACCTTC. Its translation is CASLGGGGNTNYGYTF.

This clone was counted once. CDR3 sequence reads: CASSELSGNTIYF. The CDR3 DNA follows: TGCGCCAGCAGCGAGCTGTCTGGAAACACCATATATTTT. This chain connects TRBV4-3 to TRBJ1-3; D ambiguous. CDR1 is LGHNA and CDR2 is YSLEER in the germline V gene. V was shortened by 5 bases and J by 1 base, with 6 bases between the two germline ends. There are 13 residues in the CDR3.